A selection of T cell receptor beta chains follows, all from one sample in a study of patients and donors after allogeneic stem cell transplantation. TCRdb called the RT-PCR reads again in MiXCR, with one record for every CDR3 protein. Among approximately 57,000 distinct CDR3 sequences listed, about an eighth were seen once. The sample taken for sequencing was blood, either unsorted or a sorted T cell fraction (not recorded which). All receptors derive from a human donor who was either an allogeneic HSCT recipient or a stem cell or donor lymphocyte infusion donor (not recorded which). It is not recorded whose cells these are; they may come from a transplant donor. CDR3s leave out the opening cysteine and the closing phenylalanine or tryptophan. The order of the fields is D gene, V gene, J gene, CDR3 protein. The D gene is left open where the match is weak.

TRBD2	TRBV5-1	TRBJ2-5	ASSLSSSGEETQY
TRBD1	TRBV20-1	TRBJ2-7	SARARDRGAGSEQY
.	TRBV11-3	TRBJ2-2	ASSSYSNSGANTGELF
TRBD1	TRBV12-3/TRBV12-4	TRBJ1-4	ASSLWDSGEKLF
TRBD1	TRBV10-3	TRBJ1-2	AINQQGDGYT
TRBD2	TRBV29-1	TRBJ2-7	SVLAGDGEQY
.	TRBV5-4	TRBJ2-7	ASSLGPAADSYEQY
TRBD2	TRBV10-3	TRBJ2-3	AISEGTSGRRGTDTQY
TRBD1	TRBV4-1	TRBJ2-3	ASRPTGGLDTQY
.	TRBV14	TRBJ2-6	ASSLDFSPSSGANGLT